A single sample is the source of the 26 T cell receptor beta chains below, sequenced in a study of blood T cell repertoires in COVID-19. Clones were sequenced by immunoSEQ multiplex PCR, and TCRdb holds only the in-frame ones, with some missing. The table lists over 200,000 clones, around four fifths of them singletons. Source material: peripheral blood. These receptors were taken from a woman older than 75 with active or convalescent COVID-19.

The gene calls are TRBV11-3 and TRBJ2-3; D may be TRBD1 (5 bases). Germline V gives CDR1 SGHNT, CDR2 YENEEA. This CDR3 is built from 17 residues. Trimming cost V 1 base and J 3 bases, with 17 bases left between them. CDR3 nucleotides: TGTGCCAGCAGCTTAGCCTTATTGGGGCCGAAGACAGATACGCAGTATTTT. It is translated as CASSLALLGPKTDTQYF.

The chain has TRBV5-5 and TRBJ2-3, with TRBD2 as a possible D gene (6 bases). V was clipped by 0 bases and J by 2 bases, with 16 bases between them. Germline V CDR1 and CDR2: SGHKS, YYEKEE (reference sequence). The CDR3 loop spans 17 amino acids. The CDR3 here is CASSLAPSGSATDTQYF. The DNA of the CDR3 is TGTGCCAGCAGCTTGGCTCCAAGCGGGTCGGCCACAGATACGCAGTATTTT.

V is TRBV6-6 and J is TRBJ2-1; TRBD2 agrees at 9 bases. This CDR3 is built from 15 residues. Losses at the gene ends were 6 bases for V and 12 bases for J; bases not matched to a gene: 15. The germline V gene encodes CDR1 MNHNY and CDR2 SVGAGI (reference sequence). The CDR3 DNA is TGTGCCAGCAGCCGGGGGGGACTAGCTCAAGAGAGGCAGTTCTTC. This encodes CASSRGGLAQERQFF.

The chain combines TRBV4-3 with TRBJ1-1, with D tentatively TRBD1 (5 bases). CDR1 is LGHNA, CDR2 YSLEER, per germline. Trimming left V 1 base short and J 7 bases short, with 10 bases between. This CDR3 spans 13 amino acids. The CDR3 coding sequence is TGCGCCAGCAGCCAAGCGACAGTCGGTGAAGCTTTCTTT. This encodes CASSQATVGEAFF.

This clone was observed a few times. The chain joins TRBV11-3 to TRBJ2-7; maybe TRBD2 (6 bases). The germline V gene has CDR1 SGHNT and CDR2 YENEEA. The V end was cut by 5 bases, the J end by 1 base, with 12 bases between. The CDR3 totals 14 residues. The CDR3: CASSPSAGSYEQYF. DNA of the CDR3: TGTGCCAGCAGCCCGAGCGCGGGGTCCTACGAGCAGTACTTC.

This rearrangement joins TRBV11-3 to TRBJ2-4; no clear D gene. The CDR3 loop spans 17 amino acids. With 0 bases removed from V and 1 base from J, the gap between germline ends came to 13 bases. The germline gives CDR1 SGHNT, CDR2 YENEEA. The DNA of the CDR3 is TGTGCCAGCAGCTTAGAGGCCCTAGGTGAGGCCAAAAACATTCAGTACTTC. Its translation is CASSLEALGEAKNIQYF.

The chain is built from TRBV7-9 and TRBJ2-5; 7 nucleotides agree with TRBD2. Trimming at V came to 4 bases and at J to 5 bases, leaving 10 bases not matched to a gene. The germline V gene encodes CDR1 SEHNR and CDR2 FQNEAQ (reference sequence). The CDR3 extends over 15 amino acids. Written as DNA, the CDR3 is TGTGCCAGCAGCTACGGAGCGGGATTGGGGGAGACCCAGTACTTC. The encoded protein is CASSYGAGLGETQYF.

This clone was seen at least ten times. This sequence joins TRBV5-4 and TRBJ2-5, with 11 bases that match TRBD2. Germline CDR1 reads SGHNT; CDR2 reads YYREEE (reference sequence). V dropped 0 bases and J dropped 5; count of bases not matched to a gene: 6. The CDR3 runs to 16 residues. CDR3 amino acids: CASSLGLAGGWETQYF. The CDR3 coding sequence is TGTGCCAGCAGCTTGGGGCTAGCGGGAGGTTGGGAGACCCAGTACTTC. Complete variable domain (other parts from reference TRBV5-4 and TRBJ2-5): ETGVTQSPTHLIKTRGQQVTLRCSSQSGHNTVSWYQQALGQGPQFIFQYYREEENGRGNFPPRFSGLQFPNYSSELNVNALELDDSALYLCASSLGLAGGWETQYFGPGTRLLVL.

A note on this clone: A junction boundary mismatches the germline segment, possibly from a read error. CDR3 bases: TGTGCCAGCTCAGCACCGGGACTGGGTTACACCATATATTTT. This sequence encodes CASSAPGLGYTIYF. The chain links TRBV18 to TRBJ1-3, with D possibly TRBD1 on 5 matching bases. The CDR3 is 14 amino acids. CDR1 is KGHSH and CDR2 is LQKENI in the germline V gene.

CDR3 protein: CASSFYGSGVETQYF. In DNA, the CDR3 is TGTGCCAGCAGCTTTTATGGCTCAGGCGTGGAGACCCAGTACTTC. The chain recombines TRBV7-9 with TRBJ2-5; no reliable D call. CDR3 length equals 15 residues. Germline V gene data show CDR1 as SEHNR and CDR2 as FQNEAQ (reference sequence). The V gene lost 3 bases and the J gene lost 5 bases, with 16 bases spanning the gap.

This chain connects TRBV6-5 to TRBJ2-4, with 11 bases matching TRBD2. J was trimmed by 9 bases and V by 5 bases; bases with no gene match: 6. The CDR3 consists of 14 residues. Germline V gene lookup returns CDR1 MNHEY and CDR2 SVGAGI. The CDR3 bases are TGTGCCAGCAGTACTAGCGGGGGCCCTAGCATTCAGTACTTC. Translation: CASSTSGGPSIQYF.

The rearrangement joins TRBV11-3 to TRBJ2-2; possibly TRBD2 for D (5 bases). V lost 4 bases and J 6 bases, leaving 9 bases between the germline ends. The CDR3 is 13 amino acids. The germline V gene has CDR1 SGHNT and CDR2 YENEEA. The DNA of the CDR3 is TGTGCCAGCAGCTCCGAGGGAGCCGGGGAGCTGTTTTTT. It specifies CASSSEGAGELFF.

The gene calls are TRBV5-1 and TRBJ2-7, with TRBD1 matching over 7 bases. This CDR3 is built from 13 residues. V shed 3 bases and J 2 bases; nucleotides not matched to a gene: 2. CDR1 and CDR2 (germline): SGHRS, YFSETQ. The CDR3 region has the DNA TGCGCCAGCAGCTACGGACAGGCCTACGAGCAGTACTTC. Translation: CASSYGQAYEQYF.

The chain recombines TRBV18 with TRBJ2-7, with TRBD2 as a possible D gene (5 bases). CDR3 size: 16 residues. The V gene's germline CDR1 is KGHSH and CDR2 LQKENI. Trimming removed 3 bases at V and 6 bases at J, with 21 bases between. The CDR3 loop reads CASSPRVASLAGEQYF. In DNA form, the CDR3 reads TGTGCCAGCTCACCTCGAGTAGCATCTCTCGCGGGCGAGCAGTACTTC.

This clone came up once. The V and J genes are TRBV10-3 and TRBJ2-3; TRBD2 agrees at 12 bases. The V gene end was trimmed by 6 bases and the J gene end by 0 bases; junction bases not matched to a gene: 4. The CDR3 is 16 residues long. Germline values: CDR1 ENHRY, CDR2 SYGVKD. The CDR3 sequence: CAISPGLAGSTDTQYF. CDR3 bases: TGTGCCATCAGCCCAGGACTAGCGGGGAGCACAGATACGCAGTATTTT.

This clone was seen at least ten times. V gene TRBV10-3 combines with J gene TRBJ2-7; tentatively, D is TRBD2 (5 bases). Trimming removed 0 bases at V and 4 bases at J, with 10 bases between. This CDR3 is built from 14 residues. Germline loops: CDR1 ENHRY, CDR2 SYGVKD. The chain's CDR3 is CAISESGKRYEQYF. In DNA form, the CDR3 reads TGTGCCATCAGTGAGTCAGGGAAGCGGTACGAGCAGTACTTC.

The chain recombines TRBV5-1 with TRBJ2-2; 14 bases align to TRBD2. From germline, CDR1 is SGHRS and CDR2 YFSETQ. After removal of 4 bases from V and 4 bases from J, the junction contained 9 bases not matched to a gene. This CDR3 is 18 amino acids long. DNA for the CDR3: TGCGCCAGCAGCCCAAGGACTAGCGGGGGGCTTTTCACCGGGGAGCTGTTTTTT. Its protein product is CASSPRTSGGLFTGELFF.

This chain uses TRBV28 with TRBJ1-2, with a possible D match to TRBD1 (5 bases). There are 15 residues in the CDR3. Germline V lookup: CDR1 MDHEN, CDR2 SYDVKM. V lost 1 base and J lost 6, with 15 bases in between. The CDR3 sequence: CASSLSPQGYDGYTF. The DNA of the CDR3 is TGTGCCAGCAGTTTATCCCCGCAGGGATATGATGGCTACACCTTC.

This clone was observed a single time. The chain recombines TRBV7-9 with TRBJ2-3; perhaps TRBD1 as D (6 bases). This CDR3 region has 17 residues. Germline V gives CDR1 SEHNR, CDR2 FQNEAQ (reference sequence). V gave up 0 bases and J gave up 1 base, with 14 bases separating them. Here the CDR3 reads CASSLAAINRGTDTQYF. For the CDR3, the DNA is TGTGCCAGCAGCTTAGCGGCCATTAACAGGGGCACAGATACGCAGTATTTT.

This clone was observed once. The chain joins TRBV7-7 to TRBJ1-1; 9 bases map to TRBD1. The CDR3 has 14 residues. The ends lost 4 bases at V and 5 bases at J; junction bases unmatched: 5. Germline V lookup: CDR1 SSHAT, CDR2 FNYEAQ (reference sequence). CDR3 coding DNA: TGTGCCAGCAGCTGGGGGACAGGGTCGACTGAAGCTTTCTTT. It translates to CASSWGTGSTEAFF.

As regards this clone: Additional DNA sequences in this sample encode the identical CDR3. The chain's CDR3 is CSVVGTYSLYEQYF. As DNA, the CDR3 is TGCAGCGTTGTTGGGACATACTCCCTCTACGAGCAGTACTTC. The chain joins TRBV29-1 to TRBJ2-7, with D possibly being TRBD1 (6 bases). V gave up 4 bases and J gave up 3 bases, with 16 bases separating them. The CDR3 length is 14 residues. Per germline, CDR1 SQVTM and CDR2 ANQGSEA.

This rearrangement joins TRBV3-1 (or the pseudogene TRBV3-2) to TRBJ2-2; D is undetermined. V was shortened by 3 bases and J by 1 base, with 9 bases between the two germline ends. This CDR3 comprises 15 residues. Germline V gene lookup returns CDR1 LGHDT and CDR2 YNNKEL (reference sequence). The CDR3 loop reads CASSHYLVNTGELFF. CDR3 coding DNA: TGTGCCAGCAGCCACTACCTGGTGAACACCGGGGAGCTGTTTTTT.

This clone was observed a few times. J is TRBJ2-2 and V is TRBV5-1; D possibly corresponds to TRBD1 (5 bases). Germline CDR1 is SGHRS and CDR2 is YFSETQ. CDR3 size: 13 residues. The V end was cut by 6 bases, the J end by 6 bases, with 12 bases between. CDR3 nucleotide sequence: TGCGCCAGCACACCCGGACATTCCGGGGAGCTGTTTTTT. It codes for CASTPGHSGELFF.

The rearrangement joins TRBV5-1 to TRBJ2-7; D call uncertain. This CDR3 is built from 14 residues. Between the trimmed V and J ends, which lost 5 bases and 0 bases, there was a span of 12 bases. The germline gives CDR1 SGHRS, CDR2 YFSETQ. The CDR3 region has the DNA TGCGCCAGCAGAAGCGTACCGAGCTCCTACGAGCAGTACTTC. Protein: CASRSVPSSYEQYF.

The rearrangement joins TRBV28 to TRBJ2-1, with 9 bases that match TRBD2. After removal of 6 bases from V and 0 bases from J, the junction contained 6 bases not matched to a gene. The CDR3 spans 16 residues. Looked up from germline, CDR1 is MDHEN and CDR2 is SYDVKM. CDR3 amino acids: CASRTISGGSYNEQFF. The CDR3 DNA is TGTGCCAGCAGGACCATTAGCGGGGGCTCCTACAATGAGCAGTTCTTC.

This clone appeared a few times. This chain connects TRBV5-1 to TRBJ2-1; 7 bases agree with TRBD2. Germline V lookup: CDR1 SGHRS, CDR2 YFSETQ. V shed 3 bases, J shed 4 bases, and the junction held 13 bases outside the gene matches. The CDR3 sequence is 17 residues long. CDR3 coding DNA: TGCGCCAGCAGCTGGGGGAGGGGAGGTGGTGGATACAATGAGCAGTTCTTC. Translation gives CASSWGRGGGGYNEQFF.